This TCR beta chain was sequenced during a study of shared clonotypes between healthy human individuals. Turning to the study itself: There were three CD4 naive, three CD4 memory, two CD8 naive and one CD8 memory plates per donor.

This clone was detected only a few times. The germline V and J ends were trimmed by 2 bases and 2 bases, with 16 bases remaining between them. Germline-derived CDR1 and CDR2 are SQVTM and ANQGSEA. CDR3 length equals 15 residues. Some clones are missing from TCRdb's copy, which holds only in-frame ones; the method was immunoSEQ multiplex PCR. This table has about 2.3 million clones, more than 85% appearing once. The chain links TRBV29-1 to TRBJ2-7, with TRBD2 as a possible D gene (5 bases). Input material: naive CD4+ T cells from PBMCs. The subset: CD45RA+ positively selected. The source is a man younger than 30 in good health. Some clones in this sample may be carry-over from other donors' samples. CDR3 sequence (DNA): TGCAGCGTTGAATCCCCAACGAGGGAGACCTACGAGCAGTACTTC. Protein sequence: CSVESPTRETYEQYF.